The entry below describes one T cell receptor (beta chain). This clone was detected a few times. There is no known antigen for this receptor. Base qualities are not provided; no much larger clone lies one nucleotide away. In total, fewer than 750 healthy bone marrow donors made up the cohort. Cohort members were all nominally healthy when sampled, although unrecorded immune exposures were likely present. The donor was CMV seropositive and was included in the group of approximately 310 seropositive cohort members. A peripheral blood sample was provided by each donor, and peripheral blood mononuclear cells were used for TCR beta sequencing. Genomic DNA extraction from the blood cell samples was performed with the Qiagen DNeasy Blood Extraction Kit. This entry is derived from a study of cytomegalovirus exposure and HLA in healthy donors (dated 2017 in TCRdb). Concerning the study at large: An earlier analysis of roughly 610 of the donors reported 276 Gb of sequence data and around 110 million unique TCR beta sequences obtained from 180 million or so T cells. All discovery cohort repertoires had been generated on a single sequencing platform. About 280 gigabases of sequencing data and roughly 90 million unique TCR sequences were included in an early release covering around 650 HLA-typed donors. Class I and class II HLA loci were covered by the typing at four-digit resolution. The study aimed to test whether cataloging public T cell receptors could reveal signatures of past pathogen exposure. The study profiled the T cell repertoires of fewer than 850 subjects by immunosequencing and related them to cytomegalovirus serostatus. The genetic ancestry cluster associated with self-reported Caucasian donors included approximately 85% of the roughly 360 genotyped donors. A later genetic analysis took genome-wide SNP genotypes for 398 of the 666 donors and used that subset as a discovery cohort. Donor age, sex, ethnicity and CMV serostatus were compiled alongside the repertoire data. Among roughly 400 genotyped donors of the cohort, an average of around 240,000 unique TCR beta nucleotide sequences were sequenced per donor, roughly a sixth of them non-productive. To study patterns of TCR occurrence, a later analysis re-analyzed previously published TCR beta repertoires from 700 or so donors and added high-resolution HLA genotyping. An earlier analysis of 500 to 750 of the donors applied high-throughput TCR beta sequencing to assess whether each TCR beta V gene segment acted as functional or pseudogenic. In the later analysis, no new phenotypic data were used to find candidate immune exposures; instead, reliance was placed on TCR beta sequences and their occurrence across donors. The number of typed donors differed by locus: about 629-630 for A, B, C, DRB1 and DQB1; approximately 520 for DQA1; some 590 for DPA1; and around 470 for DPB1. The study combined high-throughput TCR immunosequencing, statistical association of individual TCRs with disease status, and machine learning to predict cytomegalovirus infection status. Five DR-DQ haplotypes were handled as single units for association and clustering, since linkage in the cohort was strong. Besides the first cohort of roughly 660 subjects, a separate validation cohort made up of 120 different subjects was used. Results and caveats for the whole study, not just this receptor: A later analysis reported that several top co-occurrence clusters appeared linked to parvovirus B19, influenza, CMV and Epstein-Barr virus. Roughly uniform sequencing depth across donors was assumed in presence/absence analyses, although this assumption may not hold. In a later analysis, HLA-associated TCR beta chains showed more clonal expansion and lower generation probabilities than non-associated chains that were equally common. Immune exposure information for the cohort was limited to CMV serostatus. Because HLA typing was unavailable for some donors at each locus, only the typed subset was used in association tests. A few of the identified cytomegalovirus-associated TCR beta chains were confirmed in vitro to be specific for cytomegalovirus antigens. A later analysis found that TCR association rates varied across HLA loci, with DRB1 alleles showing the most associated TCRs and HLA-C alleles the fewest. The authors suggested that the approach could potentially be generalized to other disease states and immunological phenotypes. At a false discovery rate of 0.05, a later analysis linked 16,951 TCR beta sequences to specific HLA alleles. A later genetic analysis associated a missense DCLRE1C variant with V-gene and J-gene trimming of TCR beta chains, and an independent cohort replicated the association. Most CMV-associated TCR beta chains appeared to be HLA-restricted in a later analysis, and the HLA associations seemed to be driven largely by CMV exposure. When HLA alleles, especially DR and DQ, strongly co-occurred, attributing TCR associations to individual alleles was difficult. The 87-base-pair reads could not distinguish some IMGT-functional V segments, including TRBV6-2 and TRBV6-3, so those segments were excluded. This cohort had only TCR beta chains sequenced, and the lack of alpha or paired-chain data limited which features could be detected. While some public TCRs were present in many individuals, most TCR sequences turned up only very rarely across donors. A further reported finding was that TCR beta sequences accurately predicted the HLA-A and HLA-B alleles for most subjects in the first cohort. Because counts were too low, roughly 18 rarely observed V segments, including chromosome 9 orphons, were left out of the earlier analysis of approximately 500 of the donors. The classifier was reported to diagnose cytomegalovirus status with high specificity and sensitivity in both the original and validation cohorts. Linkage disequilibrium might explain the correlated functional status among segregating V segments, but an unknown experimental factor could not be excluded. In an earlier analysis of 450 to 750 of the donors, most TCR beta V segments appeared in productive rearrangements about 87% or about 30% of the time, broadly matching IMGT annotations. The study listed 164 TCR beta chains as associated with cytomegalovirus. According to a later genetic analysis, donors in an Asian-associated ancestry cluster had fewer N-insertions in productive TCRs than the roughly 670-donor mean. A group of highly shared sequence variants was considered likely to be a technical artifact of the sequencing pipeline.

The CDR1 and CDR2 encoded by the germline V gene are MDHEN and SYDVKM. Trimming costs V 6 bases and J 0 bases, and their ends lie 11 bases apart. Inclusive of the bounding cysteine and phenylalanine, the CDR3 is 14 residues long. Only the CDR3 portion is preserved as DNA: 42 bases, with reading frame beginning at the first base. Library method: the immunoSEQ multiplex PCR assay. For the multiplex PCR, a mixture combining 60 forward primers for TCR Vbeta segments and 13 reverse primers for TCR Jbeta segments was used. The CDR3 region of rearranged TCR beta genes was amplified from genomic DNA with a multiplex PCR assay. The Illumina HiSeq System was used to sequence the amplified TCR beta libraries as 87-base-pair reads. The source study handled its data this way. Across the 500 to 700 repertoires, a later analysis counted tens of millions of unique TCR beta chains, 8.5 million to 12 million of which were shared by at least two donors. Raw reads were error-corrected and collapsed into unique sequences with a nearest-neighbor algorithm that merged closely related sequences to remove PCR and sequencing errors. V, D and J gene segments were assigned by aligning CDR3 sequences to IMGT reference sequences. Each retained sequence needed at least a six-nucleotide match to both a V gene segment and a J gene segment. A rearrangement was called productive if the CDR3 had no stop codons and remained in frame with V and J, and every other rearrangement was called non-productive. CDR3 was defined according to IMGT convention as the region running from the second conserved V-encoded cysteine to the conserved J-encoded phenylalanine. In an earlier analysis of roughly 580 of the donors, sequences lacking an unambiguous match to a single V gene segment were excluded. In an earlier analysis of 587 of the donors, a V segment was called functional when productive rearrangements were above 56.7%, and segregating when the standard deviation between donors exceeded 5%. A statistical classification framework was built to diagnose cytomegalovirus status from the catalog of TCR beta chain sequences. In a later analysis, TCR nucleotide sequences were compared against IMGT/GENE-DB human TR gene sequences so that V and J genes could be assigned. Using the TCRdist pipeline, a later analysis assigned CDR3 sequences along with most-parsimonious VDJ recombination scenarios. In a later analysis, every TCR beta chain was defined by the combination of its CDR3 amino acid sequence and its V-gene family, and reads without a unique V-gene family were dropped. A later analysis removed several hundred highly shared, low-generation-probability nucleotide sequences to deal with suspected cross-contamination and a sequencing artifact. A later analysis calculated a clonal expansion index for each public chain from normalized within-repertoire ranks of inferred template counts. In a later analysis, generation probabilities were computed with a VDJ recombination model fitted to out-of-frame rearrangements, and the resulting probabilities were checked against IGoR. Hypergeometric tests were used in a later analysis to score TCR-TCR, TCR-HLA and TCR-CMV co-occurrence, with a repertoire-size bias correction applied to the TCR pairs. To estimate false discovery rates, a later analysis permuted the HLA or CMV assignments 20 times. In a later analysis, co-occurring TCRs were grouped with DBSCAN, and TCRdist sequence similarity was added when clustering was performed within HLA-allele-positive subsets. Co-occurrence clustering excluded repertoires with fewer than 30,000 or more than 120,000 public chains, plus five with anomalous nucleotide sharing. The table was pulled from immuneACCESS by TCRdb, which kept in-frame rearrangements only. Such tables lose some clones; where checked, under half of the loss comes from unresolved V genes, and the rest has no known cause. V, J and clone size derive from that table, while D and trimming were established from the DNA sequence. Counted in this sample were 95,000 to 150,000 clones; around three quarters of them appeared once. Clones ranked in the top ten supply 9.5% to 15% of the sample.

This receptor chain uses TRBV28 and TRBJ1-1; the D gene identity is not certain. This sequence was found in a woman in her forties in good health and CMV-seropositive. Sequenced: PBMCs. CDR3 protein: CASRRSGVNTEAFF. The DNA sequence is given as TGTGCCAGCAGAAGATCCGGGGTGAACACTGAAGCTTTCTTT.